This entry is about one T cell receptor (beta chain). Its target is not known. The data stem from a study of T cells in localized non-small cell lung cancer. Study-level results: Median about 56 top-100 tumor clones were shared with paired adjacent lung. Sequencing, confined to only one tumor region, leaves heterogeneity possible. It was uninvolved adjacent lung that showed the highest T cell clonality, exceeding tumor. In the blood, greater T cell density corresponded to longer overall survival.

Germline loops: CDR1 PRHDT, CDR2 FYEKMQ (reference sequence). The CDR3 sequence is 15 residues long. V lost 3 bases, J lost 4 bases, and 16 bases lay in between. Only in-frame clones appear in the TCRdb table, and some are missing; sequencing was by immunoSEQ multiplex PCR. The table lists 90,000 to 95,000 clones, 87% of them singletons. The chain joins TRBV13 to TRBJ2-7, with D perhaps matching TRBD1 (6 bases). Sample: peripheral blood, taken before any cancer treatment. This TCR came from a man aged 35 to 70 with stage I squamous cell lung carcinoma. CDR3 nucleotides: TGTGCCAGCAGCTTTCGACGGACAGCTGGGTACGAGCAGTACTTC. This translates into CASSFRRTAGYEQYF.